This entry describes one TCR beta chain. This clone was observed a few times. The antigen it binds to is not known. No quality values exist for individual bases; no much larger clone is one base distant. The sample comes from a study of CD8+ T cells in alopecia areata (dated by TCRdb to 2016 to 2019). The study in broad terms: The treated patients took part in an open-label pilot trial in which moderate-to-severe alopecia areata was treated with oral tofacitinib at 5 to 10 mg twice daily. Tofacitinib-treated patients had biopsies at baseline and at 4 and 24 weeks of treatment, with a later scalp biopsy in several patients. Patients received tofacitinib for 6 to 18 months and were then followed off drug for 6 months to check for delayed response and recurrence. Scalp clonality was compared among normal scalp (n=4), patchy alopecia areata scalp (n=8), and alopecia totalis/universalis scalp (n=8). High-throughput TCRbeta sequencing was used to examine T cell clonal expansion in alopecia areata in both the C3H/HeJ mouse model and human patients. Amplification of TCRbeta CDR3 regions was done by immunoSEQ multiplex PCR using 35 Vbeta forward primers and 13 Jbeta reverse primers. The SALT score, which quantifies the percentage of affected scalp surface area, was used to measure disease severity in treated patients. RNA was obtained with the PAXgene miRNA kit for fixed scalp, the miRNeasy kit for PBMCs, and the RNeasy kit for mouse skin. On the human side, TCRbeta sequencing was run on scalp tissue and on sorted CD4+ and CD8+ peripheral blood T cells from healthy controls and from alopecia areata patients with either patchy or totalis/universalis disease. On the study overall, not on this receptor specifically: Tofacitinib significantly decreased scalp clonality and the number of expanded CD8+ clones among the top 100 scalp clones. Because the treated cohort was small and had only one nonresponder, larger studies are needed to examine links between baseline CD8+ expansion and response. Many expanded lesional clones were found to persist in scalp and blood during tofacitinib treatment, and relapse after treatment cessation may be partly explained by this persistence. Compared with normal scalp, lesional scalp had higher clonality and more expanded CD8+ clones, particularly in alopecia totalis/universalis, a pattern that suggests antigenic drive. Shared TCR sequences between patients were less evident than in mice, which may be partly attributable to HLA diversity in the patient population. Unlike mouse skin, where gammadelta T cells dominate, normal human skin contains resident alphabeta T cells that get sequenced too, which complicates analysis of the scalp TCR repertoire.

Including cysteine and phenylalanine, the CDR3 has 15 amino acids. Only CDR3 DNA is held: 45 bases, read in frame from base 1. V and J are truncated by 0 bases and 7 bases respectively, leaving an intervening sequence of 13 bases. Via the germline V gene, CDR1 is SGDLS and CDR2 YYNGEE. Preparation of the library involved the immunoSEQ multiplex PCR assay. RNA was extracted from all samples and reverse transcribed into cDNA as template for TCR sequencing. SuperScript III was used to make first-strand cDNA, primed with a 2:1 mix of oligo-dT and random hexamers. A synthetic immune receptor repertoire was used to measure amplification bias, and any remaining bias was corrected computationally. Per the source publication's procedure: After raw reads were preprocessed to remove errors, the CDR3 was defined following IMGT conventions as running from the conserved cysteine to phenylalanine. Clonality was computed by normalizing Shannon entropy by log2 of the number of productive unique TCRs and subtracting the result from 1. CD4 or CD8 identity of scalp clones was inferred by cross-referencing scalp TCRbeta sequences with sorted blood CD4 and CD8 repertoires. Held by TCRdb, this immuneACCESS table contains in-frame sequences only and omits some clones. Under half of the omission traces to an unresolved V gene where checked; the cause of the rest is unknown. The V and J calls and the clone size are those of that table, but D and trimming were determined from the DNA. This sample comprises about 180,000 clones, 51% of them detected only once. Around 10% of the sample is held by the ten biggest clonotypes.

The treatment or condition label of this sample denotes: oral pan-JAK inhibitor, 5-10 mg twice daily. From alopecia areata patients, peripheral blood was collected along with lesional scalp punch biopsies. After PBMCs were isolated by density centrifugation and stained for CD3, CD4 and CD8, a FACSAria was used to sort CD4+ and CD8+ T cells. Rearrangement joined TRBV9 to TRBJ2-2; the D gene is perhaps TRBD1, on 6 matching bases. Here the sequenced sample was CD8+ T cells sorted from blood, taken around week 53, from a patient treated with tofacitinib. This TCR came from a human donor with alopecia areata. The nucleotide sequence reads TGTGCCAGCAGCGTAGCCACAGGGCTCAGCGGGGAGCTGTTTTTT. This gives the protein CASSVATGLSGELFF.